The T cell receptor (beta chain) under discussion was sequenced for a study of T cell clones after liver transplantation. The CDR3 consists of 14 residues. CDR1 is ENHRY, CDR2 SYGVKD, per germline. The V gene lost 10 bases and the J gene lost 5 bases, with 17 bases spanning the gap. The assay was immunoSEQ multiplex PCR, and TCRdb's table has in-frame clones only and misses some. This sample yields tens of thousands of clones, of which about 82% are seen a single time; about 0.52% belongs to the top ten. The receptor was derived from a human patient who received a liver transplant. The T cells may come from the graft donor. The genes are TRBV10-3 and TRBJ2-2; D may be TRBD2 (5 bases). This specimen was CD4+ T cells from blood, taken roughly 3.5 years after liver transplant. The CDR3 loop reads CATRGLPGTGELFF. CDR3 nucleotides: TGTGCCACCAGAGGTCTTCCGGGAACCGGGGAGCTGTTTTTT.